These 3 T cell receptor beta chains came from one sample sequenced in a study of blood T cell repertoires in COVID-19. Produced via immunoSEQ multiplex PCR; TCRdb's table is partial and in-frame only. Of about 59,000 clones in the sample, less than 80% were seen once. Sequenced input: peripheral blood. These receptors came from a human donor in a cohort sampled during active COVID-19.

This clone has just a few counts. This chain uses TRBV10-1 with TRBJ2-5; D is perhaps TRBD1 (6 bases). This CDR3 has 12 residues. CDR1 and CDR2 from the germline V gene are WNHNN and SYGVQD (reference sequence). Between the trimmed V and J ends, which lost 10 bases and 3 bases, there was a span of 12 bases. CDR3 in amino acids: CATSQGKETQYF. The CDR3, as DNA: TGCGCCACTTCACAGGGTAAAGAGACCCAGTACTTC.

The rearrangement uses TRBV4-2 and TRBJ1-1, with D hard to call. CDR3 length: 13 amino acids. Trimming took 0 bases from V and 5 from J, leaving 7 bases between them. Per the germline V gene, CDR1 is LGHNA and CDR2 is YNFKEQ. The CDR3: CASSQEGRTEAFF. The DNA of the CDR3 is TGTGCCAGCAGCCAAGAGGGGAGGACTGAAGCTTTCTTT.

J is TRBJ2-3 and V is TRBV7-9; 14 nucleotides match TRBD2. With 1 base clipped from V and 4 bases from J, the junction kept 4 bases outside the gene matches. CDR1 SEHNR and CDR2 FQNEAQ come from the germline V gene (reference sequence). This CDR3 is 17 amino acids long. CDR3 DNA: TGTGCCAGCAGCTTAGGACTAGCGGGAGGGCCGGCAGATACGCAGTATTTT. It is translated as CASSLGLAGGPADTQYF.